This record covers a single TCR beta chain. The CDR3 runs to 15 residues. The germline CDR1 and CDR2 sequences are SGDLS and YYNGEE. V lost 0 bases to trimming and J lost 7 bases, with 13 bases between them. Per the study methods: Estimates of nucleated cell counts were drawn from the amplification of reference gene primers. This table comes from immunoSEQ multiplex PCR, and its TCRdb copy is limited to in-frame clones, with some not included. Clone size and V and J calls were adopted from that table, with D and trimming inferred from the DNA. This sample has over 100,000 clones; approximately 84% occur once, and the top ten carry approximately 4.5%. The data stem from a study of blood T cell repertoires in COVID-19. Study summary: Collection of acute and convalescent COVID-19 samples took place in the United States, Italy and Spain. T cells, B-cell-depleted T cells, or PBMCs provided the cDNA or gDNA that served as material.

The source material was peripheral blood. The chain couples TRBV9 to TRBJ2-2; D is possibly TRBD1 (6 bases). The TCR was taken from a human donor in a cohort sampled during active COVID-19. CDR3 in amino acids: CASSVEVGGFGELFF. CDR3 sequence (DNA): TGTGCCAGCAGCGTAGAGGTAGGGGGATTCGGGGAGCTGTTTTTT.